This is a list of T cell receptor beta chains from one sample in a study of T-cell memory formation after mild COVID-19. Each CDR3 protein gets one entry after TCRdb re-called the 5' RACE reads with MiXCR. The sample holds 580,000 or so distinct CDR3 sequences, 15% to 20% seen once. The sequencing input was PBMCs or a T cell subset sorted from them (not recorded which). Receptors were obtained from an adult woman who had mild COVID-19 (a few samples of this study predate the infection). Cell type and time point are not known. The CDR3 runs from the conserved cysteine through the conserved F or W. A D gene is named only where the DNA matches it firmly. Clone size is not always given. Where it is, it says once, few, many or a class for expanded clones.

TGCGCCAGCAGCTCCGGGACTAGCGGCCGCACCGGGGAGCTGTTTTTT | CASSSGTSGRTGELFF | TRBV5-1 | TRBD2 | few | TRBJ2-2
TGTGCCAGCAGCTTGCCTAGCGGGGGGCTAGGCAATGAGCAGTTCTTC | CASSLPSGGLGNEQFF | TRBV7-2 | TRBD2 | NA | TRBJ2-1
TGTGCCAGCAGCCAAGACGCTTTGACTAGCGGGTTGAATGAGCAGTTCTTC | CASSQDALTSGLNEQFF | TRBV3-1 | TRBD2 | few | TRBJ2-1
TGTGCCAGCCGTCAGGGGGGGAATGAGCAGTTCTTC | CASRQGGNEQFF | TRBV11-2 | NA | few | TRBJ2-1
TGTGCCAGCAGCACTAGCGGGAGTAAGAACGAGCAGTACTTC | CASSTSGSKNEQYF | TRBV28 | TRBD2 | NA | TRBJ2-7
TGCGCCAGCAGCTTTAGTGGGGATTCACCCCTCCACTTT | CASSFSGDSPLHF | TRBV5-1 | NA | NA | TRBJ1-6
TGTGCCAGCAGTGCGCGGACAGGGTTTCAGCCCCAGCATTTT | CASSARTGFQPQHF | TRBV6-1 | TRBD1 | NA | TRBJ1-5
TGTGCCAGCAGCGTAGATTTGGGGAACTATGGCTACACCTTC | CASSVDLGNYGYTF | TRBV9 | NA | NA | TRBJ1-2
TGTGCCAGCAGTTACTCGTTGGAGGGGGAAAAACTGTTTTTT | CASSYSLEGEKLFF | TRBV6-5 | NA | few | TRBJ1-4
TGTGCCAGCAGCCAAGATCTGGGAGGTCGGGCGTCCTACACCTTC | CASSQDLGGRASYTF | TRBV3-1 | NA | few | TRBJ1-2
TGCGCCAGCAGCCTAGCCGGGACTATCTACAATGAGCAGTTCTTC | CASSLAGTIYNEQFF | TRBV5-1 | TRBD2 | NA | TRBJ2-1
TGTGCCAGCAGCTTAGGAGGGGGAAGGGTTCGCAGCACAGATACGCAGTATTTT | CASSLGGGRVRSTDTQYF | TRBV7-9 | NA | NA | TRBJ2-3
TGTGCCAGCAGCTTAATGATGGCAGATACGCAGTATTTT | CASSLMMADTQYF | TRBV7-2 | NA | few | TRBJ2-3
TGTGCCAGCAGTACCCTCGGGGTTAATGGCTACACCTTC | CASSTLGVNGYTF | TRBV6-5 | NA | few | TRBJ1-2
TGTGCCAGCGCCCGCCCGACAGGAGAGCAGTTCTTC | CASARPTGEQFF | TRBV6-2/TRBV6-3 | NA | NA | TRBJ2-1
TGTGCCAGCAGCGTACTGAGCTCGACTTTCTACGAGCAGTACTTC | CASSVLSSTFYEQYF | TRBV11-2 | NA | many | TRBJ2-7
TGTGCCAGCAGAGTCGGGATGGGCCCAGCGTATAATTCACCCCTCCACTTT | CASRVGMGPAYNSPLHF | TRBV27 | NA | NA | TRBJ1-6
TGTGCCAGCACCCCCCTTCGGGGAGGGAACGAGCAGTACTTC | CASTPLRGGNEQYF | TRBV27 | TRBD2 | NA | TRBJ2-7
TGTGCCAGCAGTTCCGGGATAGTTAATCAGCCCCAGCATTTT | CASSSGIVNQPQHF | TRBV12-3/TRBV12-4 | NA | NA | TRBJ1-5
TGTGCCAGCAGTTACAGGGGCACCGGGGAGCTGTTTTTT | CASSYRGTGELFF | TRBV3-1 | TRBD1 | few | TRBJ2-2
TGTGCCAGCAGCCCGGGCGGGGGGGGCCGTCAGCCCCAGCATTTT | CASSPGGGGRQPQHF | TRBV21-1 | NA | NA | TRBJ1-5
TGTGCCAGCAGCCTCCTCGGGGGCGCGGGCAATGAGCAGTTCTTC | CASSLLGGAGNEQFF | TRBV14 | NA | few | TRBJ2-1
TGCAGTGCTCGAGCTGGACCCCAGACCCAGTACTTC | CSARAGPQTQYF | TRBV20-1 | NA | many | TRBJ2-5
TGTGCCAGCAGCCCAGCGGTAGCGGGAGGGAGGGGTGATACGCAGTATTTT | CASSPAVAGGRGDTQYF | TRBV6-1 | TRBD2 | NA | TRBJ2-3
TGTGCCAGCAGCCGTCCGACGACTAGCGATCGAACAGATACGCAGTATTTT | CASSRPTTSDRTDTQYF | TRBV7-2 | TRBD2 | NA | TRBJ2-3
TGCGCCAGCAGCCAAGTCACGGGACCCCTCCACTTT | CASSQVTGPLHF | TRBV4-1 | NA | few | TRBJ1-6
TGCGCCAGCAGAGGAGTGAGCGGGAGCGTCTACGAGCAGTACTTC | CASRGVSGSVYEQYF | TRBV5-1 | TRBD2 | NA | TRBJ2-7
TGTGCCAGCAGTGAAAGGATGGGAGGGCTAGCGGCCAGGAGCGGGATCCTTGACAATGAGCAGTTCTTC | CASSERMGGLAARSGILDNEQFF | TRBV6-1 | TRBD2 | few | TRBJ2-1
TGTGCCAGCAGCCCTGGACCCAGACGCCAAGAGACCCAGTACTTC | CASSPGPRRQETQYF | TRBV7-9 | NA | NA | TRBJ2-5
TGCGCCAGCAGCCAGGATAGCTTATCTTACAATGAGCAGTTCTTC | CASSQDSLSYNEQFF | TRBV4-3 | NA | many | TRBJ2-1
TGTGCCACCAGTGATTTGCCGAGGACAGGGGGCGCATCAGATACGCAGTATTTT | CATSDLPRTGGASDTQYF | TRBV24-1 | TRBD1 | few | TRBJ2-3
TGTGCCAGCAGTTTCGACCAGGTTAACTATGGCTACACCTTC | CASSFDQVNYGYTF | TRBV12-3/TRBV12-4 | NA | NA | TRBJ1-2
TGTGCCAGCAGCTCACCGAATAACTTCAGCGGGAACACAGATACGCAGTATTTT | CASSSPNNFSGNTDTQYF | TRBV5-4 | TRBD2 | few | TRBJ2-3
TGTGCCAGCTCACGAAGCCGGGACCCTAACTATGGCTACACCTTC | CASSRSRDPNYGYTF | TRBV18 | NA | NA | TRBJ1-2
TGTGCCAGCAGTCCCCTCACTAGCGGGGGCTCAGATACGCAGTATTTT | CASSPLTSGGSDTQYF | TRBV25-1 | TRBD2 | NA | TRBJ2-3
TGTGCCAGCAGCTTAGGGGGGGTTTCACCCCTCCACTTT | CASSLGGVSPLHF | TRBV7-2 | NA | many | TRBJ1-6
TGCGCCAGCAGCAACGACCCCGGACGAGCGGACTACACCGGGGAGCTGTTTTTT | CASSNDPGRADYTGELFF | TRBV5-1 | NA | once | TRBJ2-2
TGTGCCAGCAGCTCCGGACTAGCGGGAGGAGTCACCGGGGAGCTGTTTTTT | CASSSGLAGGVTGELFF | TRBV7-3 | TRBD2 | NA | TRBJ2-2
TGCAGTGCTAAGGTGGGGTGGAACTATGGCTACACCTTC | CSAKVGWNYGYTF | TRBV20-1 | NA | NA | TRBJ1-2
TGTGCCAGCAGCTTAACGGCGAGGGACAGGGGGATAGTTACAGATACGCAGTATTTT | CASSLTARDRGIVTDTQYF | TRBV7-3 | TRBD1 | few | TRBJ2-3
TGTGCCAGCAGCCCGGGACTAGCGGGTTTTCTTCAAATCTACAATGAGCAGTTCTTC | CASSPGLAGFLQIYNEQFF | TRBV7-2 | TRBD2 | NA | TRBJ2-1
TGTGCCAGTCTAGGGGGGGGCGACTACAATGAGCAGTTCTTC | CASLGGGDYNEQFF | TRBV13 | NA | NA | TRBJ2-1
TGTGCCAGCAGCGCGCTTGGGGAAGATGGCTACACCTTC | CASSALGEDGYTF | TRBV7-9 | NA | NA | TRBJ1-2
TGCGCCAGCAGCTCCGGAGGGACAGGGGCTGGAAACACCATATATTTT | CASSSGGTGAGNTIYF | TRBV5-1 | TRBD1 | few | TRBJ1-3
TGTCCCAGCAGCCCAGGGGGCGTCGGTGGCTACACCTTC | CPSSPGGVGGYTF | TRBV6-5 | TRBD1 | NA | TRBJ1-2
TGTGCCAGCACCCCAGGAGCCCTAGCTCAATTGCCGGAGCAGTACTTC | CASTPGALAQLPEQYF | TRBV7-2 | NA | NA | TRBJ2-7
TGTGCCAGCAGTTATTCCGGGGGGCAAGCTTTCTTT | CASSYSGGQAFF | TRBV6-2/TRBV6-3 | NA | once | TRBJ1-1
TGTGCCAGCAGCCCGGTGGAGTTCTATAATTCACCCCTCCACTTT | CASSPVEFYNSPLHF | TRBV7-9 | NA | NA | TRBJ1-6
TGCGCCAGCAGCTTGGCAGCGGACGAGCAGTACTTC | CASSLAADEQYF | TRBV5-1 | NA | NA | TRBJ2-7
TGTGCCAGCAGCCCCCCCGACAGGAATGATGGCTACACCTTC | CASSPPDRNDGYTF | TRBV7-3 | NA | NA | TRBJ1-2
TGTGCCAGCAGACCCACGACAGGGGGCAGGTACGAGCAGTACTTC | CASRPTTGGRYEQYF | TRBV27 | TRBD1 | few | TRBJ2-7
TGCAGCGTGTCCAAGGGGGAAAGCTATGGCTACACCTTC | CSVSKGESYGYTF | TRBV29-1 | NA | NA | TRBJ1-2
TGTGCCAGCAGTTACCCCCGGGACTCGGCTGGGGATGAGCAGTTCTTC | CASSYPRDSAGDEQFF | TRBV6-6 | NA | NA | TRBJ2-1
TGTGCCAGCAGTGAGCGACAGGGCTTTGAAAACACCATATATTTT | CASSERQGFENTIYF | TRBV25-1 | TRBD1 | NA | TRBJ1-3
TGCACTGCTAGTAATCTCGCGGGGGGACGCACAGATACGCAGTATTTT | CTASNLAGGRTDTQYF | TRBV20-1 | TRBD2 | NA | TRBJ2-3